Here is one T cell receptor beta chain with its context. What this receptor recognizes is not known. No base quality information exists; no much larger clone differs at one position. This entry is derived from a study of T cell repertoires in aging, cancer and after chemotherapy (dated by TCRdb to the late 2010s). Notes on the research overall: Six donor age groups were covered, ranging from 30 or younger up to 70 or older, and each group contained at least three individuals. Control TCR repertoires from healthy donors were recorded across several months to years, and re-sampling revealed clear clonal overlap. The complete dataset included some 9 million TCR reads. Peripheral blood TCR beta repertoires from healthy donors and cancer patients were profiled to examine immunoaging and T cell reconstitution after chemotherapy. The cohort comprised around 210 cancer patients, more than 90 with hematological and 110 to 140 with solid cancers, plus 95 healthy donors as a reference group.

From cysteine to phenylalanine, the CDR3 is 11 amino acids long. Kept here is only the CDR3 DNA, which spans 33 bases and is read in frame from base 1. In the germline V gene, CDR1 corresponds to MNHEY and CDR2 to SVGEGT. V is pared back by 7 bases and J by 6 bases, with 7 bases lying between the germline termini. TCR beta rearrangements were amplified from genomic DNA isolated from peripheral blood, not from sorted cells or RNA. Rearranged TRB sequences spanning V, D and J segments were amplified in a multiplex touch-down PCR with a mixed TRB-A/B primer pool. Two consecutive PCR reactions with Phusion HS II polymerase added Illumina adapters and sample indices to the amplicons. After gel purification with the NucleoSpin Gel and PCR Clean-up kit, the amplicons were checked using Qubit and an Agilent 2100 Bioanalyzer. Libraries were sequenced on an Illumina MiSeq using 600-cycle, single-indexed, paired-end runs. The source study handled its data this way. Processing of the TRB sequences was carried out with MiXCR versions 2.12 and 3.0.5. A clone was defined as each unique CDR3 nucleotide sequence, and only productive sequences supported by at least two reads were kept. Shannon diversity, evenness, clonality (one minus evenness), and alpha-parameterized diversity profiles from alpha 0 to 5 were included as repertoire metrics. The IGoR algorithm was used to calculate generation probabilities for clones in the paired samples taken before and after chemotherapy. TCRdb trimmed the raw reads at Q25, called clones with MiXCR and kept productive beta chains. Identical CDR3 protein sequences are pooled into one entry, listed with their most common genes and DNA. The V and J calls follow TCRdb's processing rather than the paper's. The sample table records 10,000 to 15,000 distinct CDR3 sequences; 35% to 40% of these occur just once. The ten largest clones capture 5% to 7.5% of the sample.

The paper as a whole reports these results and caveats: The authors noted that the repertoire data do not allow conclusions about immunological memory after chemotherapy. Significantly lower blood TCR diversity and higher clonality were observed in untreated patients with hematological or solid cancers than in age-matched healthy donors. Median generation probability increased over the chemotherapy interval in both cancer cohorts, suggesting repertoire reconstitution through rebound thymic output. In healthy donors, the decline in TCR diversity with age was mainly explained by loss of richness, whereas in cancer patients loss of evenness was also found to contribute.

The chain is made from TRBV6-2 or TRBV6-3 and TRBJ2-1, with the D gene too uncertain to name. Sequencing input: blood. The TCR originated in a human donor in good health. The donor label of this sample is uncertain. The CDR3 amino acid sequence is: CASTSFNEQFF. The nucleotides are TGTGCCAGCACTTCGTTCAATGAGCAGTTCTTC.